Listed here is a single T cell receptor beta chain. These data originate in a study of blood T cell repertoires in COVID-19. Study as a whole: Whether acute or convalescent, the COVID-19 samples came from the United States, Italy and Spain. Sample material is recorded as cDNA or gDNA derived from T cells, B-cell-depleted T cells, or PBMCs.

Original handling: Amplification of reference gene primers provided the estimated nucleated cell counts. Clones were read by immunoSEQ multiplex PCR, and TCRdb kept only the in-frame ones, dropping some. The V and J calls and clone size come from that table; D and trimming were worked out from the DNA. The table records 200,000 or so clones, 80% of them present only once. V was pared by 3 bases and J by 6 bases, with 11 bases between. The CDR3 covers 13 residues. Source material: peripheral blood. The source of this sequence is a woman in her seventies with acute or convalescent COVID-19. The rearrangement links TRBV12-3 or TRBV12-4 to TRBJ1-1; D is unclear. DNA of the CDR3: TGTGCCAGCAGTTTTCCCGGTAGCGCTGAAGCTTTCTTT. Amino acid sequence: CASSFPGSAEAFF.